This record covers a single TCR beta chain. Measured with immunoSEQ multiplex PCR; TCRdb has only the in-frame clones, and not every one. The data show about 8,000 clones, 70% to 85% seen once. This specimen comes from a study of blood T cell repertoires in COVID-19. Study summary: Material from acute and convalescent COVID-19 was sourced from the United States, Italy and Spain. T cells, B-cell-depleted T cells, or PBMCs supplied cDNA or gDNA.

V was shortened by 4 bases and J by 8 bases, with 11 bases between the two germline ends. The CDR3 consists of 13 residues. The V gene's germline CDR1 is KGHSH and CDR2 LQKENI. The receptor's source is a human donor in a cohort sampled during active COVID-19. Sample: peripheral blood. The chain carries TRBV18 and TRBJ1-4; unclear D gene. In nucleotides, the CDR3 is TGTGCCAGCTCACGGGCCCGAAGGGAAAAACTGTTTTTT. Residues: CASSRARREKLFF.